Following are 24 T cell receptor beta chains from one sample sequenced in a study of T cell changes during pregnancy in multiple sclerosis. The data were produced by immunoSEQ multiplex PCR, yet TCRdb's version contains in-frame clones alone and is incomplete. This repertoire shows tens of thousands of clones, approximately 92% found once; its top ten account for 3.7%. The sequences come from peripheral blood, collected after pregnancy. All receptors derive from a female donor in good health, enrolled as a control in a pregnancy study.

This clone was counted once. V and J are TRBV7-7 and TRBJ2-2; no clear D gene. The CDR3 runs to 14 residues. Germline V lookup: CDR1 SSHAT, CDR2 FNYEAQ (reference sequence). V was shortened by 0 bases and J by 4 bases, with 6 bases between the two germline ends. The CDR3 coding sequence is TGTGCCAGCAGCTTAGCCAGGATCACCGGGGAGCTGTTTTTT. Translating it yields CASSLARITGELFF.

J is TRBJ2-7 and V is TRBV5-1, with 10 nucleotides matching TRBD1. Germline V CDR1 and CDR2: SGHRS, YFSETQ. The CDR3 contains 14 residues. V lost 4 bases to trimming and J lost 2 bases; unmatched junction nucleotides: 3. The CDR3 nucleotides are TGCGCCAGCAGCGCGGGACAGGGGACCTACGAGCAGTACTTC. This sequence encodes CASSAGQGTYEQYF.

The rearrangement links TRBV5-1 to TRBJ2-7; 11 bases align to TRBD2. The V gene end was trimmed by 2 bases and the J gene end by 5 bases; junction bases not matched to a gene: 3. The CDR3 runs to 14 residues. From germline, CDR1 is SGHRS and CDR2 YFSETQ. The CDR3 loop reads CASSFSSGGHEQYF. The DNA for the CDR3 is TGCGCCAGCAGCTTTTCTAGCGGGGGGCACGAGCAGTACTTC.

The chain recombines TRBV27 with TRBJ1-2; no firm D call. This CDR3 region has 15 residues. The ends were cut back, 4 bases at V and 5 bases at J, with 17 bases in the middle. Germline CDR1 MNHEY, CDR2 SMNVEV (reference sequence). CDR3 nucleotide sequence: TGTGCCAGCAGTTCACACCCAGCAGGATCGTATGGCTACACCTTC. This translates into CASSSHPAGSYGYTF.

V gene TRBV11-3 combines with J gene TRBJ2-7, with 9 positions matching TRBD1. CDR1 SGHNT and CDR2 YENEEA come from the germline V gene. V lost 3 bases, J lost 4 bases, and 4 bases stayed unmatched. The CDR3 has 14 residues. Written as DNA, the CDR3 is TGTGCCAGCAGCTTCGGGACAGGGCTGTACGAGCAGTACTTC. Translation gives CASSFGTGLYEQYF.

The V and J genes are TRBV5-1 and TRBJ2-7, with D possibly TRBD2 on 6 matching bases. From germline, CDR1 is SGHRS and CDR2 YFSETQ. Trimming stripped 2 bases from V and 0 bases from J, with 12 bases between. This CDR3 comprises 15 residues. CDR3 coding DNA: TGCGCCAGCAGCTTTGGAGGGGTTGGCTCCTACGAGCAGTACTTC. Encoded protein: CASSFGGVGSYEQYF.

The chain recombines TRBV5-5 with TRBJ2-3, with 7 positions matching TRBD1. Losses at the gene ends were 4 bases for V and 2 bases for J; bases not matched to a gene: 4. The CDR3 is 14 amino acids. Looked up from germline, CDR1 is SGHKS and CDR2 is YYEKEE (reference sequence). In nucleotides, the CDR3 is TGTGCCAGCAGCGCAAGGGGGCACACAGATACGCAGTATTTT. Translation: CASSARGHTDTQYF.

The J gene is TRBJ2-3, the V gene TRBV5-1; D is possibly TRBD2 (6 bases). V dropped 4 bases and J dropped 0 bases, with 9 bases sitting between them. Germline V CDR1 and CDR2: SGHRS, YFSETQ. The CDR3 contains 14 residues. The CDR3 bases are TGCGCCAGCAGCGGAGGGACTAGCACAGATACGCAGTATTTT. It specifies CASSGGTSTDTQYF.

V and J are TRBV5-1 and TRBJ2-7; TRBD1 agrees at 10 bases. The germline V gene encodes CDR1 SGHRS and CDR2 YFSETQ. The CDR3 contains 15 residues. J lost 6 bases, V lost 4 bases, and 10 bases had no gene match. The CDR3 DNA sequence: TGCGCCAGCAGCCCGCAAGGGACAGGGGCCGGCGAGCAGTACTTC. Translated, it gives CASSPQGTGAGEQYF. Variable domain in full (rest from reference TRBV5-1 and TRBJ2-7): KAGVTQTPRYLIKTRGQQVTLSCSPISGHRSVSWYQQTPGQGLQFLFEYFSETQRNKGNFPGRFSGRQFSNSRSEMNVSTLELGDSALYLCASSPQGTGAGEQYFGPGTRLTVT.

This sequence joins TRBV27 and TRBJ2-3; possibly TRBD1 for D (5 bases). The CDR3 spans 14 residues. The V end lost 3 bases, the J end lost 1 base, and 8 bases lay between the germline ends. CDR1 is MNHEY and CDR2 is SMNVEV in the germline V gene (reference sequence). The chain's CDR3 is CASSFDRGTDTQYF. The CDR3 nucleotides are TGTGCCAGCAGTTTTGACAGAGGCACAGATACGCAGTATTTT.

The chain is built from TRBV19 and TRBJ2-7; 9 nucleotides match TRBD1. The germline CDR1 and CDR2 sequences are LNHDA and SQIVND (reference sequence). J lost 5 bases, V lost 5 bases, and 4 bases had no gene match. This CDR3 has 13 amino acids. The CDR3 loop is CASSSGQGNEQYF. The CDR3 coding sequence is TGTGCCAGTAGTTCGGGACAGGGAAACGAGCAGTACTTC. Filled out from reference TRBV19 and TRBJ2-7, the complete variable domain reads DGGITQSPKYLFRKEGQNVTLSCEQNLNHDAMYWYRQDPGQGLRLIYYSQIVNDFQKGDIAEGYSVSREKKESFPLTVTSAQKNPTAFYLCASSSGQGNEQYFGPGTRLTVT.

The chain uses TRBV19 and TRBJ2-3; 12 bases align to TRBD2. This CDR3 has 16 amino acids. CDR1 is LNHDA and CDR2 is SQIVND in the germline V gene (reference sequence). V lost 3 bases and J lost 2; bases outside the gene matches: 3. For the CDR3, the DNA is TGTGCCAGTAGTATTTGGACTAGCGGGATCACAGATACGCAGTATTTT. It encodes CASSIWTSGITDTQYF.

DNA for the CDR3: TGCGCCAGTGCAGTTAGCGGGGGGGCCGGGGAGACCCAGTACTTC. Encoded protein: CASAVSGGAGETQYF. The chain is built from TRBV5-1 and TRBJ2-5, with 11 bases identical to TRBD2. This CDR3 is built from 15 residues. The V segment lost 8 bases and the J segment 5 bases; nucleotides outside the gene matches: 11. The V gene's germline CDR1 is SGHRS and CDR2 YFSETQ.

The V and J genes are TRBV29-1 and TRBJ1-1, with D tentatively TRBD1 (5 bases). CDR3 length equals 13 residues. V lost 0 bases to trimming and J lost 5 bases, with 10 bases between them. Germline V CDR1 and CDR2: SQVTM, ANQGSEA. Here the CDR3 reads CSVEDQQVTEAFF. CDR3 DNA: TGCAGCGTTGAAGATCAACAGGTAACTGAAGCTTTCTTT.

This chain uses TRBV6-5 with TRBJ1-2, with 7 positions matching TRBD1. The CDR3 spans 16 residues. Losses at the gene ends were 4 bases for V and 0 bases for J; bases not matched to a gene: 8. Germline V gene data show CDR1 as MNHEY and CDR2 as SVGAGI. CDR3 protein: CASSWTDRAANYGYTF. The CDR3 DNA reads as TGTGCCAGCAGTTGGACCGACAGGGCCGCTAACTATGGCTACACCTTC.

The CDR3 coding sequence is TGCGCCAGCAGCCAAGTCGCGGGAGGGGGCACAGATACGCAGTATTTT. Protein product: CASSQVAGGGTDTQYF. The chain uses TRBV4-3 and TRBJ2-3; TRBD2 matches 9 bases. The trim removed 1 base at V and 1 base at J, leaving 3 bases unmatched. This CDR3 has 16 residues. The germline CDR1 and CDR2 sequences are LGHNA and YSLEER.

The count of this clone is one. The CDR3 DNA is TGCGCCAGCAGCAATGGCTTTGGGGCGAGGCCTACGAACAATGAGCAGTTCTTC. It translates to CASSNGFGARPTNNEQFF. The chain carries TRBV5-1 and TRBJ2-1; D might be TRBD1 (5 bases). The CDR3 length is 18 residues. Trimming took 4 bases from V and 5 from J, leaving 25 bases between them. Germline V gives CDR1 SGHRS, CDR2 YFSETQ.

The chain recombines TRBV16 with TRBJ1-6; possibly TRBD1 for D (6 bases). The V end was cut by 2 bases, the J end by 10 bases, with 9 bases between. The CDR3 consists of 13 residues. Per the germline V gene, CDR1 is KGHSY and CDR2 is FQNENV. In nucleotides, the CDR3 is TGTGCCAGCAGCCAAAACAGGGACTCACCCCTCCACTTT. Its translation: CASSQNRDSPLHF.

The chain uses TRBV11-2 and TRBJ2-7; TRBD2 aligns across 7 bases. Germline V gene sequence: CDR1 SGHAT, CDR2 FQNNGV. The V and J ends lost 6 bases and 3 bases, in that order; junction bases with no gene match: 11. CDR3 size: 15 residues. CDR3 sequence: CASSSRERGDYEQYF. The CDR3 DNA reads as TGTGCCAGCAGTTCTAGGGAGCGGGGAGACTACGAGCAGTACTTC.

This chain uses TRBV5-6 with TRBJ1-5, with no clear D. V was trimmed by 0 bases and J by 3 bases, leaving 13 bases between them. CDR1 and CDR2 (germline): SGHDT, YYEEEE. The CDR3 totals 16 residues. CDR3 amino acids: CASSLVSQQTNQPQHF. The DNA of the CDR3 is TGTGCCAGCAGCTTGGTTTCACAGCAGACCAATCAGCCCCAGCATTTT.

This rearrangement joins TRBV27 to TRBJ2-6; D is undetermined. Per germline, CDR1 MNHEY and CDR2 SMNVEV (reference sequence). Trimming shortened V by 7 bases and J by 0 bases, and 7 bases separated the two germline ends. CDR3 length: 14 amino acids. The CDR3 region has the DNA TGTGCCAGCACCCTGTACTCTGGGGCCAACGTCCTGACTTTC. Protein: CASTLYSGANVLTF.

J is TRBJ1-1 and V is TRBV6-6; 7 nucleotides line up with TRBD1. Germline CDR1 MNHNY, CDR2 SVGAGI (reference sequence). The CDR3 is 14 amino acids. V was clipped by 6 bases and J by 2 bases; unmatched bases: 6. CDR3 sequence: CASSPGQLNTEAFF. CDR3 sequence (DNA): TGTGCCAGCAGCCCGGGACAGCTAAACACTGAAGCTTTCTTT.

The chain couples TRBV7-2 to TRBJ2-7, with 7 positions matching TRBD1. Trimming at V came to 5 bases and at J to 3 bases, leaving 7 bases not matched to a gene. The CDR3 loop spans 14 amino acids. Germline-derived CDR1 and CDR2 are SGHTA and FQGNSA. The CDR3: CASSQTTGNYEQYF. The CDR3 DNA reads as TGTGCCAGCAGCCAAACGACAGGGAACTACGAGCAGTACTTC.

The chain links TRBV28 to TRBJ2-5; 8 nucleotides line up with TRBD2. The germline V gene encodes CDR1 MDHEN and CDR2 SYDVKM. This CDR3 has 15 amino acids. V dropped 7 bases and J dropped 0; count of bases not matched to a gene: 7. Here the CDR3 reads CASTTAGANQETQYF. In DNA form, the CDR3 reads TGTGCCAGCACTACAGCGGGAGCCAACCAAGAGACCCAGTACTTC.